These T cell receptor beta chains were read from a single sample in a study of cytomegalovirus exposure and HLA in healthy donors. TCRdb's table, derived via immunoSEQ multiplex PCR, lists solely in-frame clones and lacks some. The repertoire consists of around 150,000 clones, with more than 75% occurring once and the leading ten covering about 4%. Material for sequencing was PBMCs. The receptors shown here come from a human donor in good health. Each CDR3 is given with its conserved first and last residue. A D gene is named only where the DNA matches it firmly. Where a row states a size, it is once, few, many or the class of an expanded clone; other rows omit it.

cdr3_aa	cdr3_nt	j_call	clone_size	d_call	v_call
CASARGPATNEKLFF	TGCGCCAGCGCGAGGGGGCCAGCAACTAATGAAAAACTGTTTTTT	TRBJ1-4	-	TRBD1	TRBV5-1
CASREPGQETQYF	TGCGCCAGCAGGGAGCCCGGGCAAGAGACCCAGTACTTC	TRBJ2-5	-	-	TRBV10-2
CATSRDKGQGKTEAFF	TGTGCCACCAGCAGAGACAAGGGACAGGGTAAAACTGAAGCTTTCTTT	TRBJ1-1	once	TRBD1	TRBV15
CASSMLGSPGEERQPQHF	TGTGCCAGTAGTATGCTCGGGTCCCCCGGGGAAGAGAGGCAGCCCCAGCATTTT	TRBJ1-5	-	-	TRBV19
CASSLLASEAFF	TGTGCCAGCAGCTTATTGGCTTCTGAAGCTTTCTTT	TRBJ1-1	-	-	TRBV7-9
CASSYDRDSNQPQHF	TGTGCCAGCAGTTACGATCGGGATAGCAATCAGCCCCAGCATTTT	TRBJ1-5	-	-	TRBV6-6
CASSFGTGEAFF	TGTGCCAGCAGCTTCGGGACAGGGGAAGCTTTCTTT	TRBJ1-1	few	TRBD1	TRBV5-8
CSSSRTGDEQYF	TGTTCCAGCAGCCGGACAGGGGACGAGCAGTACTTC	TRBJ2-7	-	TRBD1	TRBV7-9
CASSLAPPPYEQYF	TGTGCCAGCAGCTTAGCCCCACCACCTTACGAGCAGTACTTC	TRBJ2-7	-	-	TRBV14
CASRLLAGGRYEQYF	TGTGCCAGCAGACTCCTAGCGGGAGGTCGGTACGAGCAGTACTTC	TRBJ2-7	-	TRBD2	TRBV6-5
CASSPPGTVQYEQYF	TGTGCCAGTTCCCCTCCCGGGACAGTTCAATACGAGCAGTACTTC	TRBJ2-7	-	TRBD1	TRBV19
CASRTLNTEAFF	TGTGCCAGCAGAACATTGAACACTGAAGCTTTCTTT	TRBJ1-1	-	-	TRBV27
CASNSGSSYEQYF	TGTGCCAGCAATTCAGGCAGCTCCTACGAGCAGTACTTC	TRBJ2-7	-	-	TRBV27
CSARTGVEQYF	TGCAGTGCTAGAACCGGAGTCGAGCAGTACTTC	TRBJ2-7	-	-	TRBV20-1
CASSIALAGVRNEQFF	TGTGCCAGTAGTATCGCCCTAGCGGGAGTTCGGAATGAGCAGTTCTTC	TRBJ2-1	-	TRBD2	TRBV19
CATSRGPLAGGREQYF	TGTGCCACCAGCAGAGGACCCCTGGCGGGAGGTCGCGAGCAGTACTTC	TRBJ2-7	-	TRBD2	TRBV15
CASSYSASVYEQYF	TGTGCCAGCAGTTACTCAGCTTCGGTATACGAGCAGTACTTC	TRBJ2-7	once	-	TRBV6-5
CAPQGSYEQYF	TGTGCCCCACAGGGCTCCTACGAGCAGTACTTC	TRBJ2-7	-	-	TRBV28
CASSRDRVGAGELFF	TGTGCCAGCAGCAGAGACAGGGTAGGGGCCGGGGAGCTGTTTTTT	TRBJ2-2	few	TRBD1	TRBV5-6
CASSVRVGNSPLHF	TGTGCCAGCAGTGTCAGGGTTGGGAATTCACCCCTCCACTTT	TRBJ1-6	-	-	TRBV2
CASSLAWRGSYEQYF	TGCGCCAGCAGCTTGGCCTGGAGGGGCTCCTACGAGCAGTACTTC	TRBJ2-7	-	-	TRBV5-1
CASSLGQGINSPLHF	TGCGCCAGCAGCTTGGGACAGGGTATTAACTCACCCCTCCACTTT	TRBJ1-6	-	TRBD1	TRBV5-1
CASSSGLAGYNEQFF	TGTGCCAGCAGCTCCGGACTAGCGGGCTACAATGAGCAGTTCTTC	TRBJ2-1	-	TRBD2	TRBV7-9
CASHGTTVSDTQYF	TGTGCCAGCCACGGGACAACAGTTTCAGATACGCAGTATTTT	TRBJ2-3	-	-	TRBV7-9
CASSLGGAGGNTIYF	TGTGCCAGCAGCCTGGGGGGAGCAGGTGGAAACACCATATATTTT	TRBJ1-3	-	-	TRBV6-5
CASSLKSGTDEAFF	TGTGCCAGCAGCTTAAAATCCGGGACTGATGAAGCTTTCTTT	TRBJ1-1	-	-	TRBV7-9
CASFWTSPPGELFF	TGCGCCAGCTTTTGGACATCTCCTCCCGGGGAGCTGTTTTTT	TRBJ2-2	-	-	TRBV5-1
CASSLPDSPLHF	TGTGCCAGCAGCTTACCGGATTCACCCCTCCACTTT	TRBJ1-6	few	-	TRBV11-2
CASKASGDNEQFF	TGTGCCAGCAAGGCTAGCGGTGACAATGAGCAGTTCTTC	TRBJ2-1	once	TRBD2	TRBV6-6
CASSMRTATQPQHF	TGTGCCAGTAGTATGAGGACAGCAACCCAGCCCCAGCATTTT	TRBJ1-5	once	-	TRBV19
CASSINREGGYTF	TGTGCCAGTAGTATAAACAGGGAGGGTGGCTACACCTTC	TRBJ1-2	-	-	TRBV19
CASSIPTAPTQYF	TGTGCCAGTAGTATCCCGACTGCACCGACGCAGTATTTT	TRBJ2-3	-	-	TRBV19
CASSIRQTPAKNIQYF	TGTGCCAGCAGCATACGACAGACCCCAGCCAAAAACATTCAGTACTTC	TRBJ2-4	-	-	TRBV5-4
CASSLAGGTGTDTQYF	TGTGCCAGCAGCTTGGCCGGGGGGACAGGGACAGATACGCAGTATTTT	TRBJ2-3	-	TRBD1	TRBV7-2
CASGPGITEAFF	TGTGCCAGTGGCCCGGGGATCACTGAAGCTTTCTTT	TRBJ1-1	-	-	TRBV19
CASSSSGAGETQYF	TGCGCCAGCAGCTCCAGTGGGGCAGGAGAGACCCAGTACTTC	TRBJ2-5	-	-	TRBV5-1
CATSRAAGELFF	TGTGCCACCAGCAGAGCGGCCGGGGAGCTGTTTTTT	TRBJ2-2	few	-	TRBV15
CASSLESTGHEQFF	TGTGCCAGCAGCTTAGAGAGTACAGGCCATGAGCAGTTCTTC	TRBJ2-1	-	-	TRBV7-9
CASSVGQLSHYEQYF	TGTGCCAGCAGCGTTGGACAGTTATCCCACTACGAGCAGTACTTC	TRBJ2-7	-	-	TRBV7-8
CASSQVVGVQGATRSGANVLTF	TGTGCCAGCAGCCAAGTTGTCGGGGTACAGGGGGCAACCCGCTCTGGGGCCAACGTCCTGACTTTC	TRBJ2-6	-	TRBD1	TRBV4-2
CASMGVSNTGELFF	TGTGCCAGCATGGGCGTATCGAACACCGGGGAGCTGTTTTTT	TRBJ2-2	-	-	TRBV27
CASSVTSGGTYNEQFF	TGTGCCAGCAGTGTCACTAGCGGGGGGACATACAATGAGCAGTTCTTC	TRBJ2-1	few	TRBD2	TRBV6-4
CASSMGDYSYEQYF	TGTGCCAGTAGTATGGGGGACTACTCCTACGAGCAGTACTTC	TRBJ2-7	-	TRBD2	TRBV19
CASSPGGSLTYEQYF	TGTGCCAGCAGCCCCGGGGGGTCCTTGACCTACGAGCAGTACTTC	TRBJ2-7	-	TRBD2	TRBV7-9
CASKPTAAQDTQYF	TGTGCCAGCAAGCCGACAGCAGCACAAGATACGCAGTATTTT	TRBJ2-3	-	-	TRBV7-3
CASSLDSSQNQPQHF	TGCGCCAGCAGCTTGGACAGCTCTCAAAATCAGCCCCAGCATTTT	TRBJ1-5	-	-	TRBV5-1